The clone carrying this TCR beta chain was seen at least ten times. Its antigen remains unknown. TCRdb processed the 5' RACE reads anew with MiXCR; each CDR3 protein has one entry. This table has more than 10,000 distinct CDR3 sequences, around 3.7% appearing once. Sample time point: sample taken at primary tumor resection. The donors comprised about 70 untreated early-stage non-small cell lung cancer patients. Whole RNA from tumor, nontumor lung or frozen PBMC was sequenced unsorted. This specimen comes from a study of spatial heterogeneity in lung cancer. At the level of the study: TCR and UMI combinations that were unique each appeared, on average, more than ten times in raw reads. Findings and limits, study-wide: TCRs found ubiquitously expanded in tumor appeared in blood more at resection than at follow-up.

This CDR3 comprises 17 residues. In germline, CDR1 is SGHRS, CDR2 YFSETQ. V lost 5 bases and J lost 6; bases outside the gene matches: 17. Material: PBMCs, obtained at surgery. This clonotype was obtained from a male donor with early-stage non-small cell lung cancer. This sequence joins TRBV5-1 and TRBJ2-1; 7 nucleotides match TRBD1. The CDR3 loop reads CASSSTPGTDKGNEQFF. The CDR3 DNA reads as TGCGCCAGCAGTTCTACCCCCGGGACAGATAAGGGCAATGAGCAGTTCTTC.